This T cell receptor (beta chain) was identified during a study of T cell responses to AZD1222 COVID-19 vaccine. Findings of the study overall: Regions left unmutated in variants are reportedly the target of nearly half of spike-specific TCRs. Spike-wide coverage was observed for vaccine-associated CD4 TCRs, with dominant responses at 160-218 and 743-854. Clonal diversity was possibly underestimated, and the donors were mostly white British, with more females. Two AZD1222 doses significantly raised spike-specific TCR breadth and depth over controls.

Assay used: immunoSEQ multiplex PCR; TCRdb lists only in-frame clones, some missing. The table has 100,000 to 150,000 clones, about 90% seen once. This clone was found once. The antigen is undetermined. Unmatched junction bases numbered 2, after V lost 0 bases and J lost 0 bases. Per the germline V gene, CDR1 is SGHRS and CDR2 is YFSETQ. This CDR3 spans 16 amino acids. The V and J genes are TRBV5-1 and TRBJ2-3; 9 bases align to TRBD2. This clonotype was sampled from an adult in good health. The sequenced sample was peripheral blood, obtained on day 0 of MenACWY control vaccination. The CDR3 bases are TGCGCCAGCAGCTTGGCCCTAGCGGGGAGCACAGATACGCAGTATTTT. This codes for CASSLALAGSTDTQYF.